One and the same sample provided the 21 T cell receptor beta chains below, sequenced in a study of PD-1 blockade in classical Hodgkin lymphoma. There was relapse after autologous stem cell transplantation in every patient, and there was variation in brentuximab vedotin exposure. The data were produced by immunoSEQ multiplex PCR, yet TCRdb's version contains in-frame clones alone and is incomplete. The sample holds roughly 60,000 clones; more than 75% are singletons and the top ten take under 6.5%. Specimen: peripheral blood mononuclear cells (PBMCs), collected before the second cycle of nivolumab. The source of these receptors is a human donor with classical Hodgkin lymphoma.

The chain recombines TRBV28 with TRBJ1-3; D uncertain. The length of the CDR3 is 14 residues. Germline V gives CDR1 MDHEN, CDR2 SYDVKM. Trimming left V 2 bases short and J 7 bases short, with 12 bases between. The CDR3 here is CASSLIGFTNTIYF. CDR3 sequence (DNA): TGTGCCAGCAGTTTAATAGGGTTTACGAACACCATATATTTT.

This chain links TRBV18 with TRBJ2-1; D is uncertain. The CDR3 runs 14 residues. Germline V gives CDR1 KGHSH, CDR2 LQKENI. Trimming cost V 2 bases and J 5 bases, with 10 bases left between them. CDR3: CASSPVARNNEQFF. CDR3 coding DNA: TGTGCCAGCTCACCAGTTGCCCGGAACAATGAGCAGTTCTTC.

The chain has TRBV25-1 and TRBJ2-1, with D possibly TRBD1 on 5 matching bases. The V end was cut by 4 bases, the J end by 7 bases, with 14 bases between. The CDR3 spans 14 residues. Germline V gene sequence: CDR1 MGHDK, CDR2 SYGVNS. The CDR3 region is CASSARAKGNEQFF. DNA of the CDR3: TGTGCCAGCAGTGCCCGGGCCAAGGGGAATGAGCAGTTCTTC.

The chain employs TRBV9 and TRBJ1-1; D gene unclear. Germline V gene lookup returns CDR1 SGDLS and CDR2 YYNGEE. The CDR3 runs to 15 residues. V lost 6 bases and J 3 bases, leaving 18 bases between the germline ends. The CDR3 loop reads CASTASALMYTEAFF. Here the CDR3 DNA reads TGTGCCAGCACCGCCTCCGCGTTGATGTACACTGAAGCTTTCTTT.

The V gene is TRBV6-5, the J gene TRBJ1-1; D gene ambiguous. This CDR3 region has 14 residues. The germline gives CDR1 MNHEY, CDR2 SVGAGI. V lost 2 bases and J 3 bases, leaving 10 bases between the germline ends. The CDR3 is CASSYPGLHTEAFF. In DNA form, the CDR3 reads TGTGCCAGCAGTTACCCCGGACTCCACACTGAAGCTTTCTTT.

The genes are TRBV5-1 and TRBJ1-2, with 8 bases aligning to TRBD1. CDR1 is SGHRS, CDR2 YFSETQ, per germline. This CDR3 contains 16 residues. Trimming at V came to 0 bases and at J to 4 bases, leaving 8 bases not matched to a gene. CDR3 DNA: TGCGCCAGCAGCTTGGTTCCAGGGGGCGGTACCTATGGCTACACCTTC. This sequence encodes CASSLVPGGGTYGYTF.

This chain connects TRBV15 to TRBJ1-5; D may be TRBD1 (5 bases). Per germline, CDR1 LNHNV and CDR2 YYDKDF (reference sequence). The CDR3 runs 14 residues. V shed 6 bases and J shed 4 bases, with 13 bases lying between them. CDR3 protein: CATRETGLNQPQHF. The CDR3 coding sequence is TGTGCCACCAGAGAGACGGGACTGAATCAGCCCCAGCATTTT.

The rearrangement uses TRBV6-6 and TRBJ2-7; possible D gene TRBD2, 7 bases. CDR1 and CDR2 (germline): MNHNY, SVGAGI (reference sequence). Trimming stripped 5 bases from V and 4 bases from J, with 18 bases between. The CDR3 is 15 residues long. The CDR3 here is CASSPPGGAGYEQYF. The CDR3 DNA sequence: TGTGCCAGCAGTCCCCCGGGGGGCGCAGGGTACGAGCAGTACTTC.

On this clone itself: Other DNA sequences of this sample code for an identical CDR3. CDR3 region: CASSLQGGYNQPQHF. CDR3 coding DNA: TGCGCCAGCAGCTTACAGGGGGGTTACAATCAGCCCCAGCATTTT. This rearrangement joins TRBV5-1 to TRBJ1-5; 8 nucleotides align to TRBD1. Per the germline V gene, CDR1 is SGHRS and CDR2 is YFSETQ. J lost 3 bases, V lost 2 bases, and 4 bases had no gene match. This CDR3 has 15 residues.

The CDR3 coding sequence is TGCGCCAGCAGCTTGTTTCAGTCCAACTATGGCTACACCTTC. Amino acids: CASSLFQSNYGYTF. V gene TRBV5-1 combines with J gene TRBJ1-2; D is unclear. V lost 1 base to trimming and J lost 2 bases, with 9 bases between them. Germline lookup yields CDR1 SGHRS and CDR2 YFSETQ. The CDR3 totals 14 residues.

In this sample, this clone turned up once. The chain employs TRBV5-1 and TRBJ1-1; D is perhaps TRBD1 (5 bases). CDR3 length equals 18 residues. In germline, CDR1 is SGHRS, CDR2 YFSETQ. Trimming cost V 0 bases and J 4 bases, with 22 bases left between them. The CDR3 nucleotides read TGCGCCAGCAGCTTGGTGAGGCCGACGGGAGGACACGGCACTGAAGCTTTCTTT. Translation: CASSLVRPTGGHGTEAFF.

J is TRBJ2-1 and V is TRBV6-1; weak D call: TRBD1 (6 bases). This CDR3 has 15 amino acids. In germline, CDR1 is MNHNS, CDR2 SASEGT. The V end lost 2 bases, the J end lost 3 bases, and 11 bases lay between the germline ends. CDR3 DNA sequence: TGTGCCAGCAGTGAAATGGGGGCGGACTACAATGAGCAGTTCTTC. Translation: CASSEMGADYNEQFF.

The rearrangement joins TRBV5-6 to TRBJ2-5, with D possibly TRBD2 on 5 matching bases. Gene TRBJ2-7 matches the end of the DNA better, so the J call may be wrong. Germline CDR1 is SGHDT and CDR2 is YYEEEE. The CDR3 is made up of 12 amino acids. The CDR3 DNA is TGTGCCAGCAGCTTTGTCGGGAACGAGCAGTACTTC. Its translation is CASSFVGNEQYF.

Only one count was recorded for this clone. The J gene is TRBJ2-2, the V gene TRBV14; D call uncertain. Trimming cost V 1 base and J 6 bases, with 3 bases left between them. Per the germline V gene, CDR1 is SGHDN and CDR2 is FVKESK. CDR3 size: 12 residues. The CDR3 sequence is CASSQVSGELFF. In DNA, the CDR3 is TGTGCCAGCAGCCAAGTTTCCGGGGAGCTGTTTTTT.

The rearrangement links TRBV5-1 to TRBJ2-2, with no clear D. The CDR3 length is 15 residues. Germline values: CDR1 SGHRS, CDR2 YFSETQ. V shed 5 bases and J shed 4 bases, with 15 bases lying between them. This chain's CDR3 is CASRPTAGFTGELFF. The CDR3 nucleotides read TGCGCCAGCAGACCTACGGCAGGTTTCACCGGGGAGCTGTTTTTT.

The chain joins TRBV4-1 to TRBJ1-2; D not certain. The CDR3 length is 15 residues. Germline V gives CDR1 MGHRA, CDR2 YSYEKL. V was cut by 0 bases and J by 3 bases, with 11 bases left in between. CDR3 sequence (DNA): TGCGCCAGCAGCCAAGAAAAGGGTTATTACTATGGCTACACCTTC. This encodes CASSQEKGYYYGYTF.

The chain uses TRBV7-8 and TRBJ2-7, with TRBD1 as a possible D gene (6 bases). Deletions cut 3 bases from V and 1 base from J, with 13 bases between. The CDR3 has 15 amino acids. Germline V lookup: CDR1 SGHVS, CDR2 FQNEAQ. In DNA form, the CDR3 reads TGTGCCAGCAGCTTTTTACAGGGCTCTTCCTACGAGCAGTACTTC. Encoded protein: CASSFLQGSSYEQYF.

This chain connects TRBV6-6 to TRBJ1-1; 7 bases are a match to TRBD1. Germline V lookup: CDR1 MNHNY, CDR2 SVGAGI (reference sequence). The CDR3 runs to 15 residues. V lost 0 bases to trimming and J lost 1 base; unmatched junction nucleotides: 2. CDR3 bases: TGTGCCAGCAGTTACTCCGGGACAGCGAACACTGAAGCTTTCTTT. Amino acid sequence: CASSYSGTANTEAFF.

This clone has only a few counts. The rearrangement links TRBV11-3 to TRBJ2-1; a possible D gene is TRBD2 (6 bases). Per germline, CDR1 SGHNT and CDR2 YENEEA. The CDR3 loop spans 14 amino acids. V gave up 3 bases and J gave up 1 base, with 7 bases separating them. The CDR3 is CASSFRGSYNEQFF. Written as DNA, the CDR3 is TGTGCCAGCAGCTTCCGGGGGTCCTACAATGAGCAGTTCTTC.

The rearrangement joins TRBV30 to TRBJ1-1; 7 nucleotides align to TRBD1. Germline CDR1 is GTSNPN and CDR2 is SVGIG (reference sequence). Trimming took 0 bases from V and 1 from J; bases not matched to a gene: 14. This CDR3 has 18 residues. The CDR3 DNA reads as TGTGCCTGGAGTGTACTATCCTTTACAGGGGTCGGGAACACTGAAGCTTTCTTT. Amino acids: CAWSVLSFTGVGNTEAFF.

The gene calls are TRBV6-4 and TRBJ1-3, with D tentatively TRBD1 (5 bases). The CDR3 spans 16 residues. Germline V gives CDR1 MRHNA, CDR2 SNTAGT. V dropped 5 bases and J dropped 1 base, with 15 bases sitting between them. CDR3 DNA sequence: TGTGCCAGCAGTCCCACACCGGGGGGTTCTGGAAACACCATATATTTT. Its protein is CASSPTPGGSGNTIYF.